This entry concerns a single T cell receptor (beta chain). The data were obtained in a study of blood T cell repertoires in COVID-19. Trimming took 6 bases from V and 0 from J, leaving 8 bases between them. The germline gives CDR1 SEHNR, CDR2 FQNEAQ (reference sequence). This CDR3 spans 14 amino acids. TCRdb keeps only in-frame clones here, not all; method: immunoSEQ multiplex PCR. The profile covers 310,000 or so clones, with roughly 87% appearing a single time and 9.5% to 10% taken by the ten largest. Enrolment of Seattle patients took place during active infection, and they were followed longitudinally.

The receptor was isolated from a man aged 30-40 years with COVID-19, enrolled during active disease. Source material: peripheral blood. The chain couples TRBV7-9 to TRBJ2-2; no clear D gene. CDR3 bases: TGTGCCAGCAGTCGCGTCACGAACACCGGGGAGCTGTTTTTT. Translating gives CASSRVTNTGELFF.